This TCR beta chain was sequenced during a study of cytomegalovirus exposure and HLA in healthy donors. Study-level background: Around four fifths of 398 genotyped donors fell in the Caucasian-associated ancestry cluster.

PCR primers comprised 60 Vbeta and 13 Jbeta primers. Clones were sequenced by immunoSEQ multiplex PCR, and TCRdb holds only the in-frame ones, with some missing. The sample yields 180,000 or so clones, around a tenth seen once. Study-wide results and caveats: Later work found most CMV-associated TCR beta chains apparently HLA-restricted. Cytomegalovirus association was listed for 164 TCR beta chains.

The V segment lost 5 bases and the J segment 7 bases; nucleotides outside the gene matches: 11. CDR1 is MNHEY, CDR2 SVGAGI, per germline. This CDR3 has 15 residues. Concerning this clone: Its antigen remains unknown.

Source material: PBMCs. The receptor was derived from a woman in her twenties or thirties in good health and CMV-seropositive. V gene TRBV6-5 combines with J gene TRBJ2-7, with 10 positions matching TRBD1. CDR3 protein: CASSKPGQGNGEQYF. In DNA form, the CDR3 reads TGTGCCAGCAGTAAGCCGGGACAGGGGAATGGGGAGCAGTACTTC.